This T cell receptor (beta chain) came from a study of breast tumors, draining lymph nodes, adjacent tissues. TCRdb processed the multiplex PCR reads anew with MiXCR; each CDR3 protein has one entry. The sample has about 180,000 distinct CDR3 sequences; roughly a third are singletons. General study results and limits: Most tumor T cells seemingly derive from lymph node, then expand in tumor. Tumor TCR diversity was below lymph nodes but above nontumor tissue.

Ten or more counts support this clonotype. Its target is not known. The CDR3 sequence is 13 residues long. Trimming stripped 5 bases from V and 2 bases from J, with 10 bases between. CDR1 and CDR2 (germline): SGHTA, FQGNSA. The lymph nodes were axillary draining lymph nodes from breast cancer patients. Sequenced material: axillary lymph node tissue. This chain uses TRBV7-2 with TRBJ2-7; D remains unclear. This receptor was identified in a female donor with breast cancer. Some clones in this sample may be carry-over from other donors' samples. This chain's CDR3 is CASSPRLPYEQYF. The CDR3, as DNA: TGTGCCAGCAGCCCTCGACTCCCCTACGAGCAGTACTTC.